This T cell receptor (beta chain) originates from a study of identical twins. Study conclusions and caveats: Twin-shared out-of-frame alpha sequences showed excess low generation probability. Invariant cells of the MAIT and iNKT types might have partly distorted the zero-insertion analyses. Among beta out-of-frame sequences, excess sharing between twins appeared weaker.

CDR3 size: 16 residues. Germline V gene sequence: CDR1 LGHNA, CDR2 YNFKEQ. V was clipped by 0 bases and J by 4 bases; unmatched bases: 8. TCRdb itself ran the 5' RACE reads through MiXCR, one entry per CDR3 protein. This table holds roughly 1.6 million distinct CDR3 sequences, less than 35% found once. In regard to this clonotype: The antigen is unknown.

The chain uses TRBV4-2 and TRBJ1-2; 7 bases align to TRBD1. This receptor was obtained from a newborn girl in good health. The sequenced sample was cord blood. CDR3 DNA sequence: TGTGCCAGCAGCCAAGATCTACAGGGGACGTTCTATGGCTACACCTTC. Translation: CASSQDLQGTFYGYTF.